What follows are 22 T cell receptor beta chains derived from one specimen sequenced in a study of blood T cell repertoires in COVID-19. Clones were read by immunoSEQ multiplex PCR, and TCRdb kept only the in-frame ones, dropping some. The sample comprises 20,000 to 30,000 clones, 85% to 95% of which are singletons, and 8% rests with the top ten. Sequencing was performed on peripheral blood. The receptors stem from a human donor in a cohort sampled during active COVID-19.

This rearrangement joins TRBV6-6 to TRBJ1-2, with 8 bases fitting TRBD1. The length of the CDR3 is 14 residues. With V trimmed by 4 bases and J by 7 bases, 8 bases remained unmatched. Germline assignment: CDR1 MNHNY and CDR2 SVGAGI (reference sequence). The CDR3 DNA sequence: TGTGCCAGCAGTTCCCGACAGGGGTGGAGTGGCTACACCTTC. It yields the protein CASSSRQGWSGYTF.

The genes are TRBV11-2 and TRBJ2-7; TRBD2 aligns across 7 bases. CDR3 length: 14 residues. Germline lookup yields CDR1 SGHAT and CDR2 FQNNGV. V shed 5 bases and J 0 bases; nucleotides not matched to a gene: 4. DNA of the CDR3: TGTGCCAGCAGCCCACTAGCGATCTCCTACGAGCAGTACTTC. Translated, it gives CASSPLAISYEQYF. The full variable domain, its missing parts supplied by reference TRBV11-2 and TRBJ2-7, is EAGVAQSPRYKIIEKRQSVAFWCNPISGHATLYWYQQILGQGPKLLIQFQNNGVVDDSQLPKDRFSAERLKGVDSTLKIQPAKLEDSAVYLCASSPLAISYEQYFGPGTRLTVT.

V usage is TRBV24-1 and J usage is TRBJ2-5; possible D gene TRBD1, 6 bases. This CDR3 is 14 amino acids long. CDR1 and CDR2 from the germline V gene are KGHDR and SFDVKD. The V end lost 4 bases, the J end lost 5 bases, and 13 bases lay between the germline ends. CDR3 DNA sequence: TGTGCCACCAGTGACCCAGCAGGGGACGAGACCCAGTACTTC. It translates to CATSDPAGDETQYF.

The chain joins TRBV24-1 to TRBJ2-5, with 8 bases that match TRBD2. The CDR3 totals 15 residues. CDR1 is KGHDR and CDR2 is SFDVKD in the germline V gene. V shed 10 bases and J 0 bases; nucleotides not matched to a gene: 9. The CDR3 DNA follows: TGTGCCACGTCAGCGGGGGCCCAGTACCAAGAGACCCAGTACTTC. This encodes CATSAGAQYQETQYF.

J is TRBJ2-5 and V is TRBV27; 7 bases are a match to TRBD1. J lost 5 bases, V lost 11 bases, and 5 bases had no gene match. CDR1 is MNHEY, CDR2 SMNVEV, per germline (reference sequence). The CDR3 contains 11 residues. The DNA for the CDR3 is TGTGCCCCGGGACAGTTGGAGACCCAGTACTTC. The encoded protein is CAPGQLETQYF.

This clone turned up a few times. The V call is TRBV5-5, the J call TRBJ2-1; 11 bases match TRBD2. From germline, CDR1 is SGHKS and CDR2 YYEKEE (reference sequence). The CDR3 has 17 amino acids. V gave up 0 bases and J gave up 4 bases; unmatched junction bases: 6. The CDR3, as DNA: TGTGCCAGCAGCTTGGCGTTGGGACTAGCGGTATACAATGAGCAGTTCTTC. This gives the protein CASSLALGLAVYNEQFF.

The count of this clone is one. The chain is built from TRBV28 and TRBJ2-1; D remains ambiguous. The V end was cut by 5 bases, the J end by 5 bases, with 10 bases between. The CDR3 loop spans 13 amino acids. Germline CDR1 and CDR2: MDHEN and SYDVKM. The DNA for the CDR3 is TGTGCCAGCAGTAAAGACACCGACAATGAGCAGTTCTTC. The encoded protein is CASSKDTDNEQFF.

The gene calls are TRBV7-2 and TRBJ2-7, with D possibly being TRBD1 (5 bases). V was trimmed by 5 bases and J by 4 bases, leaving 18 bases between them. Germline assignment: CDR1 SGHTA and CDR2 FQGNSA. The CDR3 has 15 residues. The DNA for the CDR3 is TGTGCCAGCAGCCTCGGCGCCCTCTCAGGGTACGAGCAGTACTTC. It codes for CASSLGALSGYEQYF.

The chain joins TRBV5-1 to TRBJ1-1; the match to TRBD1 covers 8 bases. The CDR3 is 13 residues long. V lost 5 bases, J lost 3 bases, and 3 bases stayed unmatched. CDR1 and CDR2 (germline): SGHRS, YFSETQ. The CDR3 loop is CASRRDRYTEAFF. The CDR3 DNA follows: TGCGCCAGCAGGAGGGACAGGTACACTGAAGCTTTCTTT.

This sequence joins TRBV25-1 and TRBJ1-4; TRBD1 matches at 8 bases. Germline CDR1 reads MGHDK; CDR2 reads SYGVNS. The J segment lost 7 bases and the V segment lost 5 bases, leaving 6 bases of the junction unmatched. The CDR3 runs to 14 residues. The CDR3 region is CASSHRTGSEKLFF. In nucleotides, the CDR3 is TGTGCCAGCAGTCACAGGACAGGGAGTGAAAAACTGTTTTTT.

The J gene is TRBJ2-7, the V gene TRBV18, with a weak D call TRBD1 (5 bases). CDR1 and CDR2 (germline): KGHSH, LQKENI. Trimming pared 2 bases from V and 0 bases from J, leaving 8 bases between. CDR3 length equals 14 residues. CDR3 loop: CASSPGAFSYEQYF. CDR3 bases: TGTGCCAGCTCACCAGGGGCCTTCTCCTACGAGCAGTACTTC.

The chain links TRBV11-3 to TRBJ2-2; D gene ambiguous. V lost 1 base and J 5 bases, leaving 8 bases between the germline ends. Germline values: CDR1 SGHNT, CDR2 YENEEA. There are 14 residues in the CDR3. The CDR3 here is CASSLVSNTGELFF. CDR3 DNA sequence: TGTGCCAGCAGCTTAGTTTCAAATACCGGGGAGCTGTTTTTT.

There are a few counts of this clone. The J gene is TRBJ2-3, the V gene TRBV9; 7 positions agree with TRBD2. Germline V gene sequence: CDR1 SGDLS, CDR2 YYNGEE. The trim removed 2 bases at V and 1 base at J, leaving 4 bases unmatched. The CDR3 contains 15 residues. CDR3 coding DNA: TGTGCCAGCAGCGTGAGGGCGGGGGGCACAGATACGCAGTATTTT. Amino acids: CASSVRAGGTDTQYF.

This chain connects TRBV7-9 to TRBJ1-4; tentatively, D is TRBD1 (5 bases). V was trimmed by 2 bases and J by 8 bases, leaving 12 bases between them. The CDR3 covers 14 residues. Germline-derived CDR1 and CDR2 are SEHNR and FQNEAQ (reference sequence). CDR3 nucleotides: TGTGCCAGCAGCTTACAGGGATTGTGGGAAAAACTGTTTTTT. The encoded protein is CASSLQGLWEKLFF.

This rearrangement joins TRBV13 to TRBJ2-3, with TRBD2 matching over 7 bases. CDR1 is PRHDT, CDR2 FYEKMQ, per germline (reference sequence). Trimming cost V 6 bases and J 6 bases; bases outside gene matches: 12. The CDR3 covers 15 residues. CDR3 bases: TGTGCCAGCAGGGCTAGCGGCGGAGGCTGGGATACGCAGTATTTT. Protein sequence: CASRASGGGWDTQYF.

This sequence joins TRBV28 and TRBJ2-5; TRBD2 matches at 10 bases. V gave up 5 bases and J gave up 7 bases; unmatched junction bases: 16. Germline loops: CDR1 MDHEN, CDR2 SYDVKM. The CDR3 sequence is 17 residues long. The CDR3 DNA reads as TGTGCCAGCAGTGATCCTAGCGGGAGAGGGGGGCTCGCGACCCAGTACTTC. It codes for CASSDPSGRGGLATQYF. Full variable domain (outside the CDR3, taken from reference TRBV28 and TRBJ2-5): DVKVTQSSRYLVKRTGEKVFLECVQDMDHENMFWYRQDPGLGLRLIYFSYDVKMKEKGDIPEGYSVSREKKERFSLILESASTNQTSMYLCASSDPSGRGGLATQYFGPGTRLLVL.

The chain uses TRBV19 and TRBJ1-5; D remains unclear. Trimming removed 5 bases at V and 4 bases at J, with 9 bases between. The V gene's germline CDR1 is LNHDA and CDR2 SQIVND (reference sequence). The CDR3 spans 13 residues. The CDR3 DNA follows: TGTGCCAGTAGTGAAGCTAGGAATCAGCCCCAGCATTTT. This encodes CASSEARNQPQHF.

This clone has just one count. The chain links TRBV7-2 to TRBJ2-1; no firm D call. The length of the CDR3 is 15 residues. The V end was cut by 1 base, the J end by 0 bases, with 7 bases between. Germline assignment: CDR1 SGHTA and CDR2 FQGNSA. The CDR3, as DNA: TGTGCCAGCAGCTTAGGCCCGAGCTCCTACAATGAGCAGTTCTTC. Its translation: CASSLGPSSYNEQFF.

The rearrangement uses TRBV4-1 and TRBJ1-1; a possible D gene is TRBD1 (5 bases). CDR1 is MGHRA, CDR2 YSYEKL, per germline. With 1 base removed from V and 0 bases from J, the gap between germline ends came to 6 bases. CDR3 size: 14 residues. The CDR3 is CASSQGQLNTEAFF. CDR3 DNA sequence: TGCGCCAGCAGCCAAGGACAGCTGAACACTGAAGCTTTCTTT.

The chain couples TRBV28 to TRBJ1-4, with D possibly TRBD1 on 6 matching bases. Germline values: CDR1 MDHEN, CDR2 SYDVKM. The CDR3 runs 17 residues. V was clipped by 2 bases and J by 4 bases, with 17 bases between them. CDR3 nucleotide sequence: TGTGCCAGCAGTTTAGAATGGGGGCTCTTTGATAATGAAAAACTGTTTTTT. Encoded protein: CASSLEWGLFDNEKLFF.

The chain carries TRBV6-1 and TRBJ2-5; D unresolved. Trimming pared 1 base from V and 4 bases from J, leaving 4 bases between. This CDR3 has 12 amino acids. Germline CDR1 is MNHNS and CDR2 is SASEGT. CDR3 bases: TGTGCCAGCAGTGAAGTCGGAGAGACCCAGTACTTC. It codes for CASSEVGETQYF.

The chain joins TRBV7-2 to TRBJ1-5; 7 bases are shared with TRBD1. Germline V gene sequence: CDR1 SGHTA, CDR2 FQGNSA. The CDR3 length is 14 residues. The J segment lost 7 bases and the V segment lost 5 bases, leaving 8 bases of the junction unmatched. As DNA, the CDR3 is TGTGCCAGCAGCACCCGACAGGGCGACCAGCCCCAGCATTTT. Translating it yields CASSTRQGDQPQHF.